The 19 T cell receptor beta chains given below trace back to one sample, sequenced in a study of CD8 T cells in Susac syndrome. A quantity of about 0.5 to 1 ug RNA underwent reverse transcription using random hexamers. Via MiXCR, TCRdb re-called the immunoSEQ multiplex PCR reads, giving one row per CDR3 protein. The profile shows about 180,000 distinct CDR3 sequences, approximately 95% of them singletons. Input material: CD8+ T cells from PBMCs. Source of these receptors: a human donor with multiple sclerosis.

The V gene is TRBV28, the J gene TRBJ2-1; 10 bases fit TRBD2. V was pared by 4 bases and J by 6 bases, with 6 bases of the junction left unmatched. The CDR3 totals 15 residues. Germline V gene sequence: CDR1 MDHEN, CDR2 SYDVKM. The CDR3 sequence: CASSSEGTSANEQFF. Here the CDR3 DNA reads TGTGCCAGCAGTTCGGAGGGGACTAGCGCCAATGAGCAGTTCTTC.

This chain uses TRBV5-1 with TRBJ2-7, with 10 positions matching TRBD1. The V gene's germline CDR1 is SGHRS and CDR2 YFSETQ. V trimming: 3 bases; J trimming: 6 bases; junction bases outside the gene matches: 3. This CDR3 has 13 amino acids. Written as DNA, the CDR3 is TGCGCCAGCAGCTCCGGGACAGGGGTCGAGCAGTACTTC. This codes for CASSSGTGVEQYF.

CDR3 DNA sequence: TGTGCCAGCAGCGCGGCGGCCCTGGGGACGCCGGCCCAGTACTTC. Its translation: CASSAAALGTPAQYF. J is TRBJ2-5 and V is TRBV7-9; the D call may be TRBD1 or TRBD2 (5 bases each). Germline V lookup: CDR1 SEHNR, CDR2 FQNEAQ (reference sequence). V lost 5 bases to trimming and J lost 9 bases, with 22 bases between them. The CDR3 extends over 15 amino acids.

The chain combines TRBV11-2 with TRBJ2-3; possibly TRBD2 for D (5 bases). Trimming cost V 4 bases and J 6 bases, with 20 bases left between them. The CDR3 contains 16 residues. Germline lookup yields CDR1 SGHAT and CDR2 FQNNGV. The CDR3 DNA sequence: TGTGCCAGCAGCTCCCAAAGGTGGGAGACGGCGGATACGCAGTATTTT. It yields the protein CASSSQRWETADTQYF.

J is TRBJ2-1 and V is TRBV13; unclear D gene. Trimming removed 6 bases at V and 1 base at J, with 10 bases between. Germline CDR1 PRHDT, CDR2 FYEKMQ (reference sequence). The CDR3 runs to 14 residues. The CDR3 reads CASREQRSYNEQFF. In nucleotides, the CDR3 is TGTGCCAGCAGAGAACAGAGGTCCTACAATGAGCAGTTCTTC.

This chain joins TRBV28 and TRBJ2-2; D gene unclear. Germline lookup yields CDR1 MDHEN and CDR2 SYDVKM. Trimming shortened V by 7 bases and J by 4 bases, and 13 bases separated the two germline ends. This CDR3 spans 14 amino acids. CDR3: CASIFRSSTGELFF. The CDR3 DNA is TGTGCCAGCATCTTCCGTAGTAGCACCGGGGAGCTGTTTTTT.

This chain joins TRBV7-9 and TRBJ2-1; 8 positions match TRBD2. Germline V gene data show CDR1 as SEHNR and CDR2 as FQNEAQ (reference sequence). This CDR3 spans 15 amino acids. After removal of 4 bases from V and 8 bases from J, the junction contained 10 bases not matched to a gene. CDR3 coding DNA: TGTGCCAGCAGCTACGGGACCCGGGGGGGCCATGAGCAGTTCTTC. Translation: CASSYGTRGGHEQFF.

J is TRBJ1-5 and V is TRBV29-1; a possible D gene is TRBD1 (6 bases). This CDR3 comprises 14 residues. V dropped 4 bases and J dropped 1 base, with 11 bases sitting between them. Germline lookup yields CDR1 SQVTM and CDR2 ANQGSEA. CDR3 sequence reads: CSVVSGASNQPQHF. DNA for the CDR3: TGCAGCGTTGTTTCGGGGGCGAGCAATCAGCCCCAGCATTTT.

The chain is built from TRBV4-1 and TRBJ2-7; D not resolved. This CDR3 comprises 13 residues. The germline V and J ends were trimmed by 2 bases and 1 base, with 6 bases remaining between them. The germline CDR1 and CDR2 sequences are MGHRA and YSYEKL. CDR3 coding DNA: TGCGCCAGCAGCCAAATGGATTCCTACGAGCAGTACTTC. Protein sequence: CASSQMDSYEQYF.

The chain employs TRBV20-1 and TRBJ2-7; a weak D match, TRBD1 (5 bases). The CDR3 runs 12 residues. Trimming removed 1 base at V and 5 bases at J, with 9 bases between. CDR1 is DFQATT, CDR2 SNEGSKA, per germline (reference sequence). CDR3 bases: TGCAGTGCTAGAGCGGCAGGGAACGAGCAGTACTTC. It encodes CSARAAGNEQYF.

The chain employs TRBV30 and TRBJ2-7, with 8 nucleotides matching TRBD2. This CDR3 contains 14 residues. Looked up from germline, CDR1 is GTSNPN and CDR2 is SVGIG (reference sequence). With 5 bases clipped from V and 7 bases from J, the junction kept 13 bases outside the gene matches. In DNA, the CDR3 is TGTGCCTGGTACCCGGGAGGGTTCACGGAGGAGCAGTACTTC. Protein product: CAWYPGGFTEEQYF.

The rearrangement joins TRBV29-1 to TRBJ1-3, with a weak D call TRBD1 (6 bases). V lost 4 bases, J lost 4 bases, and 17 bases lay in between. CDR1 and CDR2 (germline): SQVTM, ANQGSEA. CDR3 length equals 15 residues. CDR3 sequence: CSVGFTGNRGNTIYF. CDR3 nucleotide sequence: TGCAGCGTTGGGTTTACAGGGAATAGAGGAAACACCATATATTTT.

Only a few counts were recorded for this clonotype. This chain connects TRBV29-1 to TRBJ2-2, with D maybe TRBD1 (5 bases). CDR1 is SQVTM and CDR2 is ANQGSEA in the germline V gene. V lost 4 bases and J 5 bases, leaving 14 bases between the germline ends. The CDR3 is 14 residues long. In DNA, the CDR3 is TGCAGCGTTGCGAGTCAGGGTTTAACCGGGGAGCTGTTTTTT. This codes for CSVASQGLTGELFF.

This rearrangement joins TRBV5-1 to TRBJ1-1, with D possibly TRBD1 on 6 matching bases. V shed 0 bases and J shed 3 bases, with 15 bases lying between them. From germline, CDR1 is SGHRS and CDR2 YFSETQ. CDR3 length: 16 amino acids. The CDR3 coding sequence is TGCGCCAGCAGCTTGGTGGCGGGGGCCAAATACACTGAAGCTTTCTTT. Its protein is CASSLVAGAKYTEAFF.

The chain has TRBV29-1 and TRBJ2-7; TRBD1 aligns across 8 bases. Germline assignment: CDR1 SQVTM and CDR2 ANQGSEA. The CDR3 is 13 amino acids. The junction had 8 bases not matched to a gene; V was cut back by 6 bases and J by 4 bases. The CDR3 spells CSVRTRQGYEQYF. CDR3 DNA sequence: TGCAGCGTGCGGACCCGACAGGGGTACGAGCAGTACTTC.

The rearrangement joins TRBV30 to TRBJ1-5; no clear D gene. V lost 3 bases and J 1 base, leaving 13 bases between the germline ends. Germline V gene sequence: CDR1 GTSNPN, CDR2 SVGIG (reference sequence). The CDR3 is made up of 15 amino acids. The CDR3 nucleotides read TGTGCCTGGAGACGAGGGAGAGGAAGCAATCAGCCCCAGCATTTT. This gives the protein CAWRRGRGSNQPQHF. Drawing the rest from reference TRBV30 and TRBJ1-5, the complete variable domain is SQTIHQWPATLVQPVGSPLSLECTVEGTSNPNLYWYRQAAGRGLQLLFYSVGIGQISSEVPQNLSASRPQDRQFILSSKKLLLSDSGFYLCAWRRGRGSNQPQHFGDGTRLSIL.

This chain links TRBV27 with TRBJ2-7; weak D call: TRBD1 (6 bases). The length of the CDR3 is 15 residues. CDR1 and CDR2 from the germline V gene are MNHEY and SMNVEV (reference sequence). V was clipped by 5 bases and J by 1 base, with 15 bases between them. CDR3 in amino acids: CASSRRQEVSYEQYF. The CDR3 DNA reads TGTGCCAGCAGTCGGCGACAGGAGGTTTCCTACGAGCAGTACTTC.

V is TRBV7-9 and J is TRBJ2-7, with 10 bases identical to TRBD2. The CDR3 consists of 14 residues. Germline V gene sequence: CDR1 SEHNR, CDR2 FQNEAQ (reference sequence). Germline trimming cut 6 bases from V and 3 bases from J; bases unmatched to any gene: 5. The CDR3 protein is CASSLAGEIYEQYF. In DNA, the CDR3 is TGTGCCAGCAGTCTAGCGGGGGAAATCTACGAGCAGTACTTC.

This chain links TRBV24-1 with TRBJ2-1; D may be TRBD1 or TRBD2 (5 bases each). The V gene's germline CDR1 is KGHDR and CDR2 SFDVKD. CDR3 length: 14 residues. The V gene lost 5 bases and the J gene lost 4 bases, with 11 bases spanning the gap. The CDR3 nucleotides are TGTGCCACCAGTGCTGGGGACGGATACAATGAGCAGTTCTTC. The encoded protein is CATSAGDGYNEQFF.